This T cell receptor (beta chain) appears in the sequencing data of a study of cytomegalovirus exposure and HLA in healthy donors. Turning to the study itself: In terms of ancestry, the Caucasian-associated cluster contained more than 65% of the roughly 400 genotyped donors.

Findings and limits, study-wide: Rarity marked most TCR sequences, yet some public TCRs occurred in many donors. When analyzed later, a missense DCLRE1C variant was found to be linked to TCR beta V- and J-gene trimming.

Amplification used 60 Vbeta primers and 13 Jbeta primers. The method was immunoSEQ multiplex PCR; TCRdb's version includes in-frame clones alone and lacks a portion of them. The table shows about 160,000 clones, with approximately 75% occurring only once. Germline assignment: CDR1 GTSNPN and CDR2 SVGIG (reference sequence). V was clipped by 2 bases and J by 4 bases; unmatched bases: 9. The CDR3 covers 16 residues. About this clone itself: Its target is unknown.

The chain has TRBV30 and TRBJ2-7; 12 positions match TRBD1. The sample taken for sequencing was PBMCs. This clonotype was sampled from a man between 25 and 39 years old in good health and CMV-seropositive. CDR3 sequence reads: CAWSSGPGQGAYEQYF. CDR3 nucleotide sequence: TGTGCCTGGAGTTCAGGACCGGGACAGGGGGCTTACGAGCAGTACTTC. Supplemented by reference TRBV30 and TRBJ2-7, the full variable domain reads SQTIHQWPATLVQPVGSPLSLECTVEGTSNPNLYWYRQAAGRGLQLLFYSVGIGQISSEVPQNLSASRPQDRQFILSSKKLLLSDSGFYLCAWSSGPGQGAYEQYFGPGTRLTVT.